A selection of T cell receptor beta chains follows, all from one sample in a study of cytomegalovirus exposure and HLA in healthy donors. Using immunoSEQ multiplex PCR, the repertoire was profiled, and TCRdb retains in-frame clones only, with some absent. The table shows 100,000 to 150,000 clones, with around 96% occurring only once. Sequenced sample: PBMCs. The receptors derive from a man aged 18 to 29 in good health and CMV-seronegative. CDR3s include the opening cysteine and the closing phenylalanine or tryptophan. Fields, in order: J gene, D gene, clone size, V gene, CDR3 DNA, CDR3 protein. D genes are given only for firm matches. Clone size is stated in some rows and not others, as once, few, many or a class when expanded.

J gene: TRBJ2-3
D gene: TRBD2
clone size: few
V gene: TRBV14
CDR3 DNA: TGTGCCAGCAGCCACCGGACTAGCGGAGGCGCAGATACGCAGTATTTT
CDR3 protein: CASSHRTSGGADTQYF

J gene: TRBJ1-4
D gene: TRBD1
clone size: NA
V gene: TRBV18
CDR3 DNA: TGTGCCAGCTCCCGCCGGGACAGGGGGCTTGAAAAACTGTTTTTT
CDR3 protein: CASSRRDRGLEKLFF

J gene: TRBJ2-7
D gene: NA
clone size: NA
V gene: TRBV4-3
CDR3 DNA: TGCGCCAGCAGTAAAGGGCTAGCTTACGAGCAGTACTTC
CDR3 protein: CASSKGLAYEQYF

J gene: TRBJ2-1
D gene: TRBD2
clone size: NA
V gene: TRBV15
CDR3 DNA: TGTGCCACCAGCCTTAAAGCGGGAGAATTGGAGCAGTTCTTC
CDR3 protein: CATSLKAGELEQFF

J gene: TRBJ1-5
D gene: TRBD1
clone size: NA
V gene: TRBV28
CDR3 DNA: TGTGCCAGCACCCTTGGGACAGGGGGTCAGCCCCAGCATTTT
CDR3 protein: CASTLGTGGQPQHF

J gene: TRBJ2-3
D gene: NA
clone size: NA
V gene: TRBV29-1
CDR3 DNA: TGCAGCGTCCGAACTACCCCCAAGGCAGATACGCAGTATTTT
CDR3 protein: CSVRTTPKADTQYF

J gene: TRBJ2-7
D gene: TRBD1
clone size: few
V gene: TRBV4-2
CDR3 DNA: TGTGCCAGCAGCCAAGAGGGGACAGGGACCTACTACGAGCAGTACTTC
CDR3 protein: CASSQEGTGTYYEQYF

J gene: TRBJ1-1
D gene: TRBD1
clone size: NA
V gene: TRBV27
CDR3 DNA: TGTGCCAGCAGTGGGCCCAGGGGGGCCCCGGGAAGGAACACTGAAGCTTTCTTT
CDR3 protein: CASSGPRGAPGRNTEAFF

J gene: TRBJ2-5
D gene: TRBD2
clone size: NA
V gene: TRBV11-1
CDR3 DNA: TGTGCCAGCAGCTTAGGACTAGCGGGAGAGTCGGAGACCCAGTACTTC
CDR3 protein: CASSLGLAGESETQYF

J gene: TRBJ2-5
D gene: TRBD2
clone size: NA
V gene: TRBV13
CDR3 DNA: TGTGCCAGCAGCATCCGACTAGCGGGAGTGGCAGAGACCCAGTACTTC
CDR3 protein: CASSIRLAGVAETQYF

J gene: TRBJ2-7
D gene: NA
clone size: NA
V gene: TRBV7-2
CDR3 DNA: TGTGCCAGCAGCTTAAAAGATGGGGGGGCCCACGAGCAGTACTTC
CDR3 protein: CASSLKDGGAHEQYF

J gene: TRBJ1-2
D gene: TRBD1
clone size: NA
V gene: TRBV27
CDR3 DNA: TGTGCCAGCAGTCCATACTCCGGGACAGGGGTTGCTAACTATGGCTACACCTTC
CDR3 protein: CASSPYSGTGVANYGYTF

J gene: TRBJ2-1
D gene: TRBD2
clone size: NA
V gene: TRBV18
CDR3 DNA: TGTGCCAGCTCAACCTTCCAGCGGGAGAGGGATGAGCAGTTCTTC
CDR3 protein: CASSTFQRERDEQFF

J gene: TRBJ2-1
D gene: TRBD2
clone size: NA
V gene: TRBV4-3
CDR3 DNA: TGCGCCAGCAGCCACAGGACTAGCGGGAATGAGCAGTTCTTC
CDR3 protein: CASSHRTSGNEQFF

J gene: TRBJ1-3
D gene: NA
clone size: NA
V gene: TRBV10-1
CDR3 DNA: TGCGCCAGCAGATCTGGGGGACAAGTTGCTGGAAACACCATATATTTT
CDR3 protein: CASRSGGQVAGNTIYF

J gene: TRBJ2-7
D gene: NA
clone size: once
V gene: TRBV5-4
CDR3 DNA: TGTGCCAGCAGCCCGGCACCCGGAGCTACGAGGCAGTACTTC
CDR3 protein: CASSPAPGATRQYF

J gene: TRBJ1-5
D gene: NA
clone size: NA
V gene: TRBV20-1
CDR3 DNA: TGCAGTGCTAGCAGCGGACAGCCCCAGCATTTT
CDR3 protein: CSASSGQPQHF

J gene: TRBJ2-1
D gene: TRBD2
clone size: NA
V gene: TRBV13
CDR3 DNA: TGTGCCAGCAGTTACGGGCTAGCGGGGGACAATGAGCAGTTCTTC
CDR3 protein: CASSYGLAGDNEQFF

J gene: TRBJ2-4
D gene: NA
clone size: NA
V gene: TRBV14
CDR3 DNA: TGTGCCAGCAGCCAAGACGGGACTGGCGTGGACATTCAGTACTTC
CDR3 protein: CASSQDGTGVDIQYF

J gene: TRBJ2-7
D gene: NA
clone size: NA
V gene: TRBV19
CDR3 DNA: TGTGCCAGTAAGTGGGCAGCCGGCTCCTACGAGCAGTACTTC
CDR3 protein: CASKWAAGSYEQYF

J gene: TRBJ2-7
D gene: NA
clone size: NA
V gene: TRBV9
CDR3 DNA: TGTGCCAGCAGCGCCGGAACCTCGGGAGAGCAGTACTTC
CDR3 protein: CASSAGTSGEQYF

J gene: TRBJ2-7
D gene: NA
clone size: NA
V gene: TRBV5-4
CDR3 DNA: TGTGCCAGCAGCTTAGTGAGCGGACTCTCCGGCGAGCAGTACTTC
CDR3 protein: CASSLVSGLSGEQYF

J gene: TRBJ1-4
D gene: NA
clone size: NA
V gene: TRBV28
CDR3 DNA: TGTGCCAGCAGTTTATTTAGTCCAGGTACTAATGAAAAACTGTTTTTT
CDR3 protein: CASSLFSPGTNEKLFF

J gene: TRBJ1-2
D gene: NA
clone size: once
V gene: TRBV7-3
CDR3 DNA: TGTGCCAGCAGCTCCTTGGGGGGAGTCCTTACGAATTTGGACGGCTACACCTTC
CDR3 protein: CASSSLGGVLTNLDGYTF

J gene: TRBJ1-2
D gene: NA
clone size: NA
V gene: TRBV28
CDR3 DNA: TGTGCCAGCACCTTCTCGGGGGTGGTTTCCTATGGCTACACCTTC
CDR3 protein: CASTFSGVVSYGYTF

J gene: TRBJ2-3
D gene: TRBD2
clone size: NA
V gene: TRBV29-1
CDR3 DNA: TGCAGCGTTGAGGCACTAGCGGGAGGGACAGATACGCAGTATTTT
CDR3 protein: CSVEALAGGTDTQYF

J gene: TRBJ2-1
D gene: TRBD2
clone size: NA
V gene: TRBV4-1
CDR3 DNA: TGCGCCAGCAGCCAAGAACGAGCGGGAGGATACAATGAGCAGTTCTTC
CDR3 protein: CASSQERAGGYNEQFF

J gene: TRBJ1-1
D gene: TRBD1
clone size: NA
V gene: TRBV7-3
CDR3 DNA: TGTGCCAGCAGCTTACGGGGACAGGGGGCAATCATGAACACTGAAGCTTTCTTT
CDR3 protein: CASSLRGQGAIMNTEAFF

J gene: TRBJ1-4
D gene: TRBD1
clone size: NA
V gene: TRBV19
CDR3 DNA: TGTGCCAGTAGTAGGGACAGGGGGGAAAAACTGTTTTTT
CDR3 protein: CASSRDRGEKLFF

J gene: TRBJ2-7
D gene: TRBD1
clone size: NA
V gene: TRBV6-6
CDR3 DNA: TGTGCCAGCAGTCATCGGACAGGGGTGGTCGAGCAGTACTTC
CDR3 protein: CASSHRTGVVEQYF

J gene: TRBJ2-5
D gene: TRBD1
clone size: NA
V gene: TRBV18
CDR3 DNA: TGTGCCAGCTCAAAAGGGACAGGGGGCGAGGAGACCCAGTACTTC
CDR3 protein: CASSKGTGGEETQYF

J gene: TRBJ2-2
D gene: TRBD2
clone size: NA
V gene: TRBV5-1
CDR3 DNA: TGCGCCAGCAGCGCCTCCCTAGCGGGAGACACCGGGGAGCTGTTTTTT
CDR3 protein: CASSASLAGDTGELFF

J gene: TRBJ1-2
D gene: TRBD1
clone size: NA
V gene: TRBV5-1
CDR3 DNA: TGCGCCAGCAGCAGTGAGGGGGCCTATGGCTACACCTTC
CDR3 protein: CASSSEGAYGYTF

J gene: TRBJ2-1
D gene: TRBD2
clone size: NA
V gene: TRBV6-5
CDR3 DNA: TGTGCCAGCAGTTACGGACTAGCGGGGGGTGGCGTAGAGCAGTTCTTC
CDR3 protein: CASSYGLAGGGVEQFF

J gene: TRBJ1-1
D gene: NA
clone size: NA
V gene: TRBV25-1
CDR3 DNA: TGTGCCAGCAGGGGGAATAAATTGAGGGGGGGCTCTGAAGCTTTCTTT
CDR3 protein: CASRGNKLRGGSEAFF

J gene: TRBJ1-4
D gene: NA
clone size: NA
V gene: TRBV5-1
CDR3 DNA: TGCGCCAGCAGCTTGGAAGGCGGCGATGAAAAACTGTTTTTT
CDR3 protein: CASSLEGGDEKLFF

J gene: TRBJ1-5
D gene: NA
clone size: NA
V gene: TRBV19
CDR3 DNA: TGTGCCAGTAGTATAGGTACAGCTTATAGCAATCAGCCCCAGCATTTT
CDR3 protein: CASSIGTAYSNQPQHF

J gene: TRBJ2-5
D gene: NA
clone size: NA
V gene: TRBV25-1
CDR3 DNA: TGTGCCAGCAGTGAAGGGTCGGTCGGGATCCAAGAGACCCAGTACTTC
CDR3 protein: CASSEGSVGIQETQYF

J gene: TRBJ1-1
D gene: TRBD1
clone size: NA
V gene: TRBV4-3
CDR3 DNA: TGCGCCAGCAGTCCGGCAGGGGGCAGGGTGAACACTGAAGCTTTCTTT
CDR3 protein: CASSPAGGRVNTEAFF

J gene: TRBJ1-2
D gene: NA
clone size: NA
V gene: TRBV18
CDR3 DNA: TGTGCCAGCTCACCCACGTCGGCGGGGAACGGCTACACCTTC
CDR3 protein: CASSPTSAGNGYTF

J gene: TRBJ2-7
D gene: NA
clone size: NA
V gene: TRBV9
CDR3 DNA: TGTGCCAGCAGCGTAGTTGACAGCTCCTACGAGCAGTACTTC
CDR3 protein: CASSVVDSSYEQYF

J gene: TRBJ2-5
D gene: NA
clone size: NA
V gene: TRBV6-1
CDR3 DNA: TGTGCCAGCAGGGGAGGAGGGACGGAGACCCAGTACTTC
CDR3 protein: CASRGGGTETQYF

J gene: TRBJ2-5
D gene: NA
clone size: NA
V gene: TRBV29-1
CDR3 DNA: TGCAGCGTTGGCAGACAGGACGGAGGGACCCAGTACTTC
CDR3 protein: CSVGRQDGGTQYF

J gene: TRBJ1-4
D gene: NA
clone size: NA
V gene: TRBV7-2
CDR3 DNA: TGTGCCAGCAGCTTCTCGCTGAGGGATGAAAAACTGTTTTTT
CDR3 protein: CASSFSLRDEKLFF

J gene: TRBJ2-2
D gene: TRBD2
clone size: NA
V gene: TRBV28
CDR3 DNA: TGTGCCAGCAGTTTGGGGGGGGCCGGGGAGCTGTTTTTT
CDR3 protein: CASSLGGAGELFF

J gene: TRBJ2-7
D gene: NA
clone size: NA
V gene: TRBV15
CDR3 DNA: TGTGCCACCTCCCCTGCGGGGGCCACCGAGCAGTACTTC
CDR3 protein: CATSPAGATEQYF

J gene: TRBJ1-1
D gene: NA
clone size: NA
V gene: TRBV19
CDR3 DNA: TGTGCCAGTAGCCCGACAAGGACGGGAAATCCTGAAGCTTTCTTT
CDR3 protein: CASSPTRTGNPEAFF

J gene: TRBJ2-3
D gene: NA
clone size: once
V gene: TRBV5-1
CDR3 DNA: TGCGCCAGCAGCTTGGGCGGTAACACAGATACGCAGTATTTT
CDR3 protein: CASSLGGNTDTQYF

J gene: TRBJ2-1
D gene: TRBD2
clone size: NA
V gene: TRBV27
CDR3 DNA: TGTGCCAGCAGTCTAAGGTCTAGCGGGCCGACCTACAATGAGCAGTTCTTC
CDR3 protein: CASSLRSSGPTYNEQFF